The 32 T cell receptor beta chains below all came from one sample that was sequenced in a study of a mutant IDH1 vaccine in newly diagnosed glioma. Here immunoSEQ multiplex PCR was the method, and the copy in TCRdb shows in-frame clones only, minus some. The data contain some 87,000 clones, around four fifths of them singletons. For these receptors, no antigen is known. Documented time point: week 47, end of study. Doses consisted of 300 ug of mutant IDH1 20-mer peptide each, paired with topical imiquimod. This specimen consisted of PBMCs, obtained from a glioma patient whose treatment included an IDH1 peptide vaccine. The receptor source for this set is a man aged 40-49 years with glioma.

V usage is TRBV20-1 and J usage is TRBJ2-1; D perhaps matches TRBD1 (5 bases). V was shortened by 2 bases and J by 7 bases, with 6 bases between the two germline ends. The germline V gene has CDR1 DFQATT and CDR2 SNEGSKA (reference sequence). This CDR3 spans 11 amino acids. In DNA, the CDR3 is TGCAGTGCTAGAAGGGGAAATGAGCAGTTCTTC. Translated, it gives CSARRGNEQFF.

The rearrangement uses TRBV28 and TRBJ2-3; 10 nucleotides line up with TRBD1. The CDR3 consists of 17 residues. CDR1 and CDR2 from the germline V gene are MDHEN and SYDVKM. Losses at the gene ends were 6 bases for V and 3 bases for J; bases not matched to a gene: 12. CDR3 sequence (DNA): TGTGCCAGCAGCTTCCCGACAGGGGGCTTGAGGACAGATACGCAGTATTTT. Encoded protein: CASSFPTGGLRTDTQYF.

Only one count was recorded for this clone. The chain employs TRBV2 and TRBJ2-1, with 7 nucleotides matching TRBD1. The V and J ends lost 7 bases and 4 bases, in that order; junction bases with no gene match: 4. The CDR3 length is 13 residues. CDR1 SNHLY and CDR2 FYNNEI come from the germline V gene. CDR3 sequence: CASTPGQYNEQFF. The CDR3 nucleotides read TGTGCCAGCACCCCGGGACAGTACAATGAGCAGTTCTTC.

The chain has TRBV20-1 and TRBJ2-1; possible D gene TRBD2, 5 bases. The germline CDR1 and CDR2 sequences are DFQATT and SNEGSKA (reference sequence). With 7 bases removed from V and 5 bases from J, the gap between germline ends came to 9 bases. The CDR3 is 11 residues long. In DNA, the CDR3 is TGCAGTGGCGAGGGCCACAATGAGCAGTTCTTC. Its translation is CSGEGHNEQFF.

The DNA of the CDR3 is TGTGCCAGCAGCGCTACTAGCGGGACCGGGGAGCTGTTTTTT. Amino acids: CASSATSGTGELFF. This chain connects TRBV7-2 to TRBJ2-2, with 9 positions matching TRBD2. The V and J ends lost 5 bases and 5 bases, in that order; junction bases with no gene match: 3. The CDR3 spans 14 residues. Looked up from germline, CDR1 is SGHTA and CDR2 is FQGNSA. Looking up the rest from reference TRBV7-2 and TRBJ2-2 gives the full variable domain: GAGVSQSPSNKVTEKGKDVELRCDPISGHTALYWYRQSLGQGLEFLIYFQGNSAPDKSGLPSDRFSAERTGGSVSTLTIQRTQQEDSAVYLCASSATSGTGELFFGEGSRLTVL.

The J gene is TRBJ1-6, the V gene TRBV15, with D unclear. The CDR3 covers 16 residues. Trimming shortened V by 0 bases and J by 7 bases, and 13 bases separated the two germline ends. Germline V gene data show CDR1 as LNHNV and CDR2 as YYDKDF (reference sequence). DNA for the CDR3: TGTGCCACCAGCAGAGATATAGAGGGCGGGAATTCACCCCTCCACTTT. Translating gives CATSRDIEGGNSPLHF.

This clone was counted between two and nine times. The CDR3 region is CATRWDRGRPGANVLTF. CDR3 nucleotide sequence: TGTGCCACCAGATGGGACAGGGGGCGGCCTGGGGCCAACGTCCTGACTTTC. The chain combines TRBV15 with TRBJ2-6; 12 positions match TRBD1. The trim removed 6 bases at V and 2 bases at J, leaving 5 bases unmatched. Germline V gives CDR1 LNHNV, CDR2 YYDKDF (reference sequence). The CDR3 is 17 amino acids.

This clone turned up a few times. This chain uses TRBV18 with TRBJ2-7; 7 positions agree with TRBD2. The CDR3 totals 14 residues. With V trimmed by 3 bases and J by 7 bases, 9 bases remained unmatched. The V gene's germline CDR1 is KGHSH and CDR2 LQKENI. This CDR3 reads CASSPTGGRGEQYF. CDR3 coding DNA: TGTGCCAGCTCACCGACGGGGGGTAGAGGTGAGCAGTACTTC.

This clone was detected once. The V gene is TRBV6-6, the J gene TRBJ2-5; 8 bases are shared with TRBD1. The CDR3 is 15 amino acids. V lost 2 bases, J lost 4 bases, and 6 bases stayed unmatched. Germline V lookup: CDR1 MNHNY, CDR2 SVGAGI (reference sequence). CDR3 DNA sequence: TGTGCCAGCAGTTACCCCGGGACAGGAAGAGAGACCCAGTACTTC. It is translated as CASSYPGTGRETQYF.

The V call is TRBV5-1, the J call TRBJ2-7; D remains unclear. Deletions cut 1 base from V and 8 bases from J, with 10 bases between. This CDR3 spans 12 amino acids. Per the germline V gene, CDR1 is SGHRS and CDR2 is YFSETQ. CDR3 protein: CASSLYYSKQYF. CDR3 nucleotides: TGCGCCAGCAGCTTGTACTACTCCAAGCAGTACTTC.

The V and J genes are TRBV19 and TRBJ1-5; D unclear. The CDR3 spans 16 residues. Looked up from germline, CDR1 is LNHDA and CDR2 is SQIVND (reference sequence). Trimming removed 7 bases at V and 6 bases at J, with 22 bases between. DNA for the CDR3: TGTGCCAGTAATACGGGAACTCAATCACTGGTTCAGCCCCAGCATTTT. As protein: CASNTGTQSLVQPQHF.

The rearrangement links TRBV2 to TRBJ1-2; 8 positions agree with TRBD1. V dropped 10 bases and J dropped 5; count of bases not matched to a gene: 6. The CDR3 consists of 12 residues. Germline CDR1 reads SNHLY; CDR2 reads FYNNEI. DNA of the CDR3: TGTGCCAACGGACAGGGAGGGTATGGCTACACCTTC. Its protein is CANGQGGYGYTF.

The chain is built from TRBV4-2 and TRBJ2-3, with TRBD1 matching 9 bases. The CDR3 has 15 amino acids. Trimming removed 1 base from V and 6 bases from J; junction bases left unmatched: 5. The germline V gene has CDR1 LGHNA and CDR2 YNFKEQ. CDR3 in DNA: TGTGCCAGCAGCCAAGTGGACAGGGGCTGGGATACGCAGTATTTT. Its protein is CASSQVDRGWDTQYF.

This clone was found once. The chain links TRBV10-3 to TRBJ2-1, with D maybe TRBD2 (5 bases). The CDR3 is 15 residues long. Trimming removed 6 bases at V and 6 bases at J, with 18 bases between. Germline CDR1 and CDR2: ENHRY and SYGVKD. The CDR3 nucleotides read TGTGCCATCAGCGAAGATCCCGGGGAGTCCAATGAGCAGTTCTTC. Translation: CAISEDPGESNEQFF.

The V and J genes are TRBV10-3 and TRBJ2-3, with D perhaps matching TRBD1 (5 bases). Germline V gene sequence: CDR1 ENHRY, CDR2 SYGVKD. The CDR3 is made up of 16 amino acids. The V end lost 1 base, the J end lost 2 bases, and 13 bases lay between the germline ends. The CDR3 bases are TGTGCCATCAGTGAGTACGGCGACAGCAACACAGATACGCAGTATTTT. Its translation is CAISEYGDSNTDTQYF.

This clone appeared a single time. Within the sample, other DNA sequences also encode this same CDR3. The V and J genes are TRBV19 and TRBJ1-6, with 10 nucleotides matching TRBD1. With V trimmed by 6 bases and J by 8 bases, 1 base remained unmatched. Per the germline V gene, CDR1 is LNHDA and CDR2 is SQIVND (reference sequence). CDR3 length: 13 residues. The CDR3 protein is CASSGTGDSPLHF. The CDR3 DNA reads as TGTGCCAGTAGCGGGACAGGGGATTCACCCCTCCACTTT.

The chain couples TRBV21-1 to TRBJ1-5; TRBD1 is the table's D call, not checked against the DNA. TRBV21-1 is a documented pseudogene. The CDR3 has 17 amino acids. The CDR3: CASSSQSRDRGNQPQHF. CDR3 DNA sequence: TGTGCCAGCAGCTCCCAGAGCCGGGACAGGGGCAATCAGCCCCAGCATTTT.

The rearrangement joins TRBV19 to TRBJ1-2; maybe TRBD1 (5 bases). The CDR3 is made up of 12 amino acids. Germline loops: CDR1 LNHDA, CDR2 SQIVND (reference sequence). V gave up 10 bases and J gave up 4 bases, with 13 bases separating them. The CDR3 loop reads CATSPGRYGYTF. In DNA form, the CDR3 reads TGTGCCACCTCGCCGGGACGCTATGGCTACACCTTC. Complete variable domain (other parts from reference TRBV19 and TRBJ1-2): DGGITQSPKYLFRKEGQNVTLSCEQNLNHDAMYWYRQDPGQGLRLIYYSQIVNDFQKGDIAEGYSVSREKKESFPLTVTSAQKNPTAFYLCATSPGRYGYTFGSGTRLTVV.

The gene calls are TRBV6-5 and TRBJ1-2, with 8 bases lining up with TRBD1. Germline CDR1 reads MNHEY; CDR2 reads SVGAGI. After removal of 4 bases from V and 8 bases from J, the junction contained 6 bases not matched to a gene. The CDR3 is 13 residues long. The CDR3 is CASSFGQGAGYTF. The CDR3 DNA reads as TGTGCCAGCAGTTTCGGACAGGGCGCCGGCTACACCTTC.

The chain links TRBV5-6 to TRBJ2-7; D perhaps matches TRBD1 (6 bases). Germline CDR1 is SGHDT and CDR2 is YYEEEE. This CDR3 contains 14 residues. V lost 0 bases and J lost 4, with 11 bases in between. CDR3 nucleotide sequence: TGTGCCAGCAGCTTGGGGGGACACCGATACGAGCAGTACTTC. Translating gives CASSLGGHRYEQYF.

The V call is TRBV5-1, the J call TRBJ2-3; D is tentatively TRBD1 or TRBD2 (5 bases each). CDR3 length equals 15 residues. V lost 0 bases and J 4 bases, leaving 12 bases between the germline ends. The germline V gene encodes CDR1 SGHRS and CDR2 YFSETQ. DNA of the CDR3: TGCGCCAGCAGCTTGGGACAGCTCGGGGCAGATACGCAGTATTTT. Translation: CASSLGQLGADTQYF. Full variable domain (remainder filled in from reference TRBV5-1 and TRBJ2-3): KAGVTQTPRYLIKTRGQQVTLSCSPISGHRSVSWYQQTPGQGLQFLFEYFSETQRNKGNFPGRFSGRQFSNSRSEMNVSTLELGDSALYLCASSLGQLGADTQYFGPGTRLTVL.

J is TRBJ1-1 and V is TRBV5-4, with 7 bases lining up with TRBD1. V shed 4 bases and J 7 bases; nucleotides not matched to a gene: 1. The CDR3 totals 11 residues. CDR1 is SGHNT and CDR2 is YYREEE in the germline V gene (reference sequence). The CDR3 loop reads CASSRDSEAFF. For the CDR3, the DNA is TGTGCCAGCAGCAGGGACAGTGAAGCTTTCTTT.

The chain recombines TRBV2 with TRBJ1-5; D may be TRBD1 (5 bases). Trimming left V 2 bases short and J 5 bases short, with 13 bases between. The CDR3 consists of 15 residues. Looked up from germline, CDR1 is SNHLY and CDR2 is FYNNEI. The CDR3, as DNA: TGTGCCAGCAGTGAAAAGCCAGGGAATTATCAGCCCCAGCATTTT. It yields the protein CASSEKPGNYQPQHF.

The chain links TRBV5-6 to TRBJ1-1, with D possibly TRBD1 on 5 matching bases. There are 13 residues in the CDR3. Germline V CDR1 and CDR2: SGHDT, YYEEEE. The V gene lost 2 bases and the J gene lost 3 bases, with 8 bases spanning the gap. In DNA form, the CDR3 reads TGTGCCAGCAGCTTAGGGACCTACACTGAAGCTTTCTTT. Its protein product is CASSLGTYTEAFF.

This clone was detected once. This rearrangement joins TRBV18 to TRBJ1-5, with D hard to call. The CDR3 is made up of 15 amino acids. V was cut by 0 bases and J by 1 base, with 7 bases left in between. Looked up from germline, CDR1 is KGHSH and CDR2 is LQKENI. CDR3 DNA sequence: TGTGCCAGCTCACCACCTGAGTTAAGCAATCAGCCCCAGCATTTT. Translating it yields CASSPPELSNQPQHF.

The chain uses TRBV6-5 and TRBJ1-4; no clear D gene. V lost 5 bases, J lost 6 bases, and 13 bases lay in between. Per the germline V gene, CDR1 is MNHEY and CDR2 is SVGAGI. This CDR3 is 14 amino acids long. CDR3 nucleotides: TGTGCCAGCAGTAGAGGAGTTTTGGATGAAAAACTGTTTTTT. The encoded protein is CASSRGVLDEKLFF.

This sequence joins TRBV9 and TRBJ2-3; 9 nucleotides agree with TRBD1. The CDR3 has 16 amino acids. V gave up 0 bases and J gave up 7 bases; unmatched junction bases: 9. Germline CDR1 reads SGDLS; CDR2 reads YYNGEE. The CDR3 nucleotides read TGTGCCAGCAGCGTAGGTTCTGGACAGGGGACAAATACGCAGTATTTT. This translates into CASSVGSGQGTNTQYF.

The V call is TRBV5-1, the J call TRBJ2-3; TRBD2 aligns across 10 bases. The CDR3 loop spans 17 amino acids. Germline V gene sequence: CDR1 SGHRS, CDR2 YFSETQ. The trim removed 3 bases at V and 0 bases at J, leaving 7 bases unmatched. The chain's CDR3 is CASSSGLADPSTDTQYF. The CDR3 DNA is TGCGCCAGCAGCTCTGGACTAGCGGACCCTAGCACAGATACGCAGTATTTT.

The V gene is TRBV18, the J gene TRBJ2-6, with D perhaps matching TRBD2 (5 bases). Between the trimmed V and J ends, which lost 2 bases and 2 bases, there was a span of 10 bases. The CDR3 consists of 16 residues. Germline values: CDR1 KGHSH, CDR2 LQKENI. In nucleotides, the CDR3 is TGTGCCAGCTCACCAAAGGAGGCGGCTGGGGCCAACGTCCTGACTTTC. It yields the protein CASSPKEAAGANVLTF. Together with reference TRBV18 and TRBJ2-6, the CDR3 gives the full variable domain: NAGVMQNPRHLVRRRGQEARLRCSPMKGHSHVYWYRQLPEEGLKFMVYLQKENIIDESGMPKERFSAEFPKEGPSILRIQQVVRGDSAAYFCASSPKEAAGANVLTFGAGSRLTVL.

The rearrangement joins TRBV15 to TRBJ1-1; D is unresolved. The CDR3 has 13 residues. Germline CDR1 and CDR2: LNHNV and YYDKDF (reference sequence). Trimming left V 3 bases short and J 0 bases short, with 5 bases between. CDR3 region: CATSRRVNTEAFF. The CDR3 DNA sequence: TGTGCCACCAGCAGGCGGGTGAACACTGAAGCTTTCTTT.

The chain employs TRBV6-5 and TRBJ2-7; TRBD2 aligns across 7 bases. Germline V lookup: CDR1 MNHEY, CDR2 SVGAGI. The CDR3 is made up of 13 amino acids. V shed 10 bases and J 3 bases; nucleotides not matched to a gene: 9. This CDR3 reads CATRASGLYEQYF. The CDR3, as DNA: TGTGCCACCCGGGCTAGCGGCCTCTACGAGCAGTACTTC.

CDR3 in amino acids: CAISGRQAGELFF. In nucleotides, the CDR3 is TGTGCCATCAGCGGGAGACAGGCCGGGGAGCTGTTTTTT. This chain uses TRBV10-3 with TRBJ2-2; D might be TRBD1 or TRBD2, each matching 6 bases. Between the trimmed V and J ends, which lost 6 bases and 6 bases, there was a span of 11 bases. The germline CDR1 and CDR2 sequences are ENHRY and SYGVKD. CDR3 size: 13 residues.